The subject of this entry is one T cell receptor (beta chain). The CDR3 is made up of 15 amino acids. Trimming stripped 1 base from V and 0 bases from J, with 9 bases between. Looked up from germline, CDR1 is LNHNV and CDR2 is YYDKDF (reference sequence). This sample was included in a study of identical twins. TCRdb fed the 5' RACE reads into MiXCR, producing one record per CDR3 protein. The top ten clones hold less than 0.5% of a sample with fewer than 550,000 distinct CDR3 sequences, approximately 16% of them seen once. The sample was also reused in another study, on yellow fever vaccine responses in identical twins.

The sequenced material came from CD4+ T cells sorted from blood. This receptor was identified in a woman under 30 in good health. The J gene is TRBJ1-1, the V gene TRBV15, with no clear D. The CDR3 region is CATSRVAGMNTEAFF. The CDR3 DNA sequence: TGTGCCACCAGCAGAGTTGCGGGGATGAACACTGAAGCTTTCTTT.